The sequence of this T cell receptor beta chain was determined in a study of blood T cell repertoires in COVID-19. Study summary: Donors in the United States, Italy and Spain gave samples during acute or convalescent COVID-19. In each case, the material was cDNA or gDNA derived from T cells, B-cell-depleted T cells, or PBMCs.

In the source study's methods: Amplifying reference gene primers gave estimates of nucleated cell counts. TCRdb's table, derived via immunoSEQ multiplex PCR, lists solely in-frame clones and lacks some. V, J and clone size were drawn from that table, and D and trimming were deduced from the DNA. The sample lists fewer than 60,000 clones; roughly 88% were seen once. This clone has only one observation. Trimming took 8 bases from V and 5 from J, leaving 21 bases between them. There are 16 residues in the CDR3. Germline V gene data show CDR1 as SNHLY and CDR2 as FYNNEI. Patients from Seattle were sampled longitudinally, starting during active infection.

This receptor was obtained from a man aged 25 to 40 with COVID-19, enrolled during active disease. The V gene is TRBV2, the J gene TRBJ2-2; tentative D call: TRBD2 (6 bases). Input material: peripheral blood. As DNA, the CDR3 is TGTGCCAGCGCTGAATCGCCCACCGGGGGAACCGGGGAGCTGTTTTTT. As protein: CASAESPTGGTGELFF.